These 19 T cell receptor beta chains were sequenced from one sample in a study of OX40 agonist ivuxolimab in advanced cancers. The repertoire was sequenced with immunoSEQ multiplex PCR; TCRdb's copy has only in-frame clones and lacks some. The sample includes about 64,000 clones, around four fifths of them seen just once. The sequencing here drew on CD4+ or CD8+ T cells sorted from blood, taken in a trial of the OX40 agonist ivuxolimab. The receptors were sampled from an adult with an advanced solid tumor such as melanoma, head and neck, liver or kidney cancer.

V gene TRBV7-3 combines with J gene TRBJ1-3; 7 positions agree with TRBD1. This CDR3 is 17 amino acids long. Germline V gene data show CDR1 as SGHTA and CDR2 as FQGTGA. V dropped 2 bases and J dropped 2; count of bases not matched to a gene: 9. The CDR3 loop reads CASSLDPGTATGNTIYF. The DNA of the CDR3 is TGTGCCAGCAGCTTAGACCCAGGGACAGCGACTGGAAACACCATATATTTT.

V usage is TRBV27 and J usage is TRBJ1-1, with 7 bases aligning to TRBD1. With 6 bases clipped from V and 4 bases from J, the junction kept 8 bases outside the gene matches. This CDR3 contains 14 residues. Germline CDR1 MNHEY, CDR2 SMNVEV (reference sequence). The CDR3 DNA sequence: TGTGCCAGCAGACTCGGACAGGAGGCCACTGAAGCTTTCTTT. This sequence encodes CASRLGQEATEAFF.

The chain links TRBV5-4 to TRBJ2-2; 8 bases are shared with TRBD1. Germline V gene sequence: CDR1 SGHNT, CDR2 YYREEE (reference sequence). The CDR3 is made up of 16 amino acids. The V segment lost 3 bases and the J segment 0 bases; nucleotides outside the gene matches: 4. This CDR3 reads CASSWGQVANTGELFF. The CDR3 DNA is TGTGCCAGCAGCTGGGGACAGGTCGCGAACACCGGGGAGCTGTTTTTT.

Many counts were recorded for this clone. The chain employs TRBV7-2 and TRBJ1-2, with 9 nucleotides matching TRBD1. Germline values: CDR1 SGHTA, CDR2 FQGNSA. V trimming: 3 bases; J trimming: 2 bases; junction bases outside the gene matches: 4. The CDR3 has 15 residues. Here the CDR3 reads CASSLRGQGNYGYTF. The CDR3 DNA follows: TGTGCCAGCAGCTTGAGGGGACAGGGAAACTATGGCTACACCTTC. The full variable domain, in which reference TRBV7-2 and TRBJ1-2 provide the parts outside the CDR3, is GAGVSQSPSNKVTEKGKDVELRCDPISGHTALYWYRQSLGQGLEFLIYFQGNSAPDKSGLPSDRFSAERTGGSVSTLTIQRTQQEDSAVYLCASSLRGQGNYGYTFGSGTRLTVV.

This clone was observed a handful of times. The rearrangement uses TRBV7-9 and TRBJ1-2, with D possibly matching TRBD1 (6 bases). The ends were cut back, 2 bases at V and 8 bases at J, with 15 bases in the middle. Per germline, CDR1 SEHNR and CDR2 FQNEAQ (reference sequence). CDR3 length equals 14 residues. The CDR3 loop reads CASSLSQGRWGYTF. CDR3 DNA: TGTGCCAGCAGCTTATCCCAGGGGCGGTGGGGCTACACCTTC.

As for this clone: The same CDR3 can be traced to other DNA sequences in this sample. The V call is TRBV5-6, the J call TRBJ1-1, with D maybe TRBD1 (6 bases). Germline V CDR1 and CDR2: SGHDT, YYEEEE. CDR3 length equals 13 residues. The V end was cut by 2 bases, the J end by 4 bases, with 9 bases between. The CDR3 DNA reads TGTGCCAGCAGCTTAGGGGGTTCCACTGAAGCTTTCTTT. This translates into CASSLGGSTEAFF. The full variable domain, rest sourced from reference TRBV5-6 and TRBJ1-1, is DAGVTQSPTHLIKTRGQQVTLRCSPKSGHDTVSWYQQALGQGPQFIFQYYEEEERQRGNFPDRFSGHQFPNYSSELNVNALLLGDSALYLCASSLGGSTEAFFGQGTRLTVV.

This chain joins TRBV5-1 and TRBJ1-2, with 11 bases aligning to TRBD1. The V segment lost 4 bases and the J segment 7 bases; nucleotides outside the gene matches: 9. The length of the CDR3 is 15 residues. Germline assignment: CDR1 SGHRS and CDR2 YFSETQ. The CDR3, as DNA: TGCGCCAGCAGCAGGACAGGGGGCGAGGTAATTGGCTACACCTTC. Protein: CASSRTGGEVIGYTF. Full variable domain (rest looked up from reference TRBV5-1 and TRBJ1-2): KAGVTQTPRYLIKTRGQQVTLSCSPISGHRSVSWYQQTPGQGLQFLFEYFSETQRNKGNFPGRFSGRQFSNSRSEMNVSTLELGDSALYLCASSRTGGEVIGYTFGSGTRLTVV.

This clone appeared once. Here the CDR3 reads CASSSDRALYNEQFF. The CDR3 DNA reads TGTGCCAGCAGCTCGGACAGGGCCCTCTACAATGAGCAGTTCTTC. The rearrangement joins TRBV7-2 to TRBJ2-1, with 8 bases fitting TRBD1. Germline V gives CDR1 SGHTA, CDR2 FQGNSA. Trimming removed 4 bases from V and 3 bases from J; junction bases left unmatched: 5. The CDR3 is 15 amino acids.

The chain is built from TRBV6-5 and TRBJ1-2; D is ambiguous. The CDR3 has 15 amino acids. Germline loops: CDR1 MNHEY, CDR2 SVGAGI. V lost 5 bases and J lost 4, with 17 bases in between. CDR3 nucleotide sequence: TGTGCCAGCAGTGGGCGGACCAGTGCGTTCTATGGCTACACCTTC. Translation: CASSGRTSAFYGYTF.

CDR3 in DNA: TGTGCCAGCAGCTTCAGGGGATTTGACTATGGCTACACCTTC. Protein: CASSFRGFDYGYTF. The chain joins TRBV5-6 to TRBJ1-2; a possible D gene is TRBD1 (6 bases). This CDR3 comprises 14 residues. Trimming shortened V by 2 bases and J by 3 bases, and 11 bases separated the two germline ends. Germline CDR1 reads SGHDT; CDR2 reads YYEEEE.

The chain carries TRBV10-3 and TRBJ1-3, with D hard to call. V lost 2 bases and J 4 bases, leaving 12 bases between the germline ends. Germline CDR1 and CDR2: ENHRY and SYGVKD. The CDR3 contains 15 residues. The CDR3 is CAISEKGNLGNTIYF. The CDR3 region has the DNA TGTGCCATCAGTGAGAAAGGAAATCTCGGAAACACCATATATTTT.

This chain connects TRBV6-5 to TRBJ2-7; possible D gene TRBD1, 6 bases. This CDR3 contains 15 residues. Germline CDR1 and CDR2: MNHEY and SVGAGI. The ends were cut back, 5 bases at V and 4 bases at J, with 18 bases in the middle. The CDR3 is CASSLRDTVGYEQYF. DNA of the CDR3: TGTGCCAGCAGTCTCCGGGACACCGTGGGATACGAGCAGTACTTC.

The chain uses TRBV5-6 and TRBJ1-2; TRBD1 might be the D (5 bases). Trimming removed 0 bases from V and 5 bases from J, with 14 bases in between. Germline CDR1 SGHDT, CDR2 YYEEEE. The CDR3 length is 15 residues. The CDR3 DNA reads TGTGCCAGCAGCTTGGCGGGGGAGGCGGGGTATGGCTACACCTTC. Protein product: CASSLAGEAGYGYTF.

The chain employs TRBV6-5 and TRBJ1-2, with 7 nucleotides matching TRBD1. Germline CDR1 reads MNHEY; CDR2 reads SVGAGI. The junction had 11 bases not matched to a gene; V was cut back by 6 bases and J by 4 bases. This CDR3 spans 15 amino acids. The CDR3 DNA reads TGTGCCAGCAGACCAAGACAGGGTTCAGGCTATGGCTACACCTTC. This codes for CASRPRQGSGYGYTF.

This chain uses TRBV18 with TRBJ2-1; 10 bases match TRBD2. Trimming took 3 bases from V and 9 from J; bases not matched to a gene: 8. Germline V gene lookup returns CDR1 KGHSH and CDR2 LQKENI. The CDR3 extends over 15 amino acids. The CDR3 sequence is CASSPGSSGSFEQFF. The CDR3 DNA follows: TGTGCCAGCTCACCTGGGTCTAGCGGGAGTTTTGAGCAGTTCTTC.

The chain uses TRBV19 and TRBJ1-5; no reliable D call. This CDR3 is built from 12 residues. CDR1 is LNHDA, CDR2 SQIVND, per germline (reference sequence). V lost 7 bases and J 2 bases, leaving 6 bases between the germline ends. CDR3 bases: TGTGCCAGTAATATCGGCAATCAGCCCCAGCATTTT. This encodes CASNIGNQPQHF.

The V gene is TRBV30, the J gene TRBJ2-7, with D tentatively TRBD1 (5 bases). The CDR3 is made up of 14 amino acids. In germline, CDR1 is GTSNPN, CDR2 SVGIG (reference sequence). Deletions cut 0 bases from V and 2 bases from J, with 11 bases between. The CDR3 nucleotides are TGTGCCTGGAGTGTAGGCGGACACACCTACGAGCAGTACTTC. Translated, it gives CAWSVGGHTYEQYF.

The chain links TRBV7-2 to TRBJ1-6; 7 nucleotides agree with TRBD1. The CDR3 spans 15 residues. Germline CDR1 SGHTA, CDR2 FQGNSA. V shed 5 bases and J 5 bases; nucleotides not matched to a gene: 6. The CDR3 nucleotides are TGTGCCAGCAGCCTGGGACAGACAAATAATTCACCCCTCCACTTT. Amino acid sequence: CASSLGQTNNSPLHF. The full variable domain, with the rest looked up from reference TRBV7-2 and TRBJ1-6, is GAGVSQSPSNKVTEKGKDVELRCDPISGHTALYWYRQSLGQGLEFLIYFQGNSAPDKSGLPSDRFSAERTGGSVSTLTIQRTQQEDSAVYLCASSLGQTNNSPLHFGNGTRLTVT.

The chain joins TRBV11-2 to TRBJ1-1; 12 nucleotides align to TRBD1. The CDR3 contains 17 residues. V gave up 1 base and J gave up 1 base; unmatched junction bases: 4. The germline V gene has CDR1 SGHAT and CDR2 FQNNGV. CDR3 DNA: TGTGCCAGCAGCTTAGCTCAGGGACAGGGGGCGAACACTGAAGCTTTCTTT. Protein: CASSLAQGQGANTEAFF.